This T cell receptor beta chain is drawn from a study of regulatory T cells in long-lasting Graves disease. At the level of the study: Persistent Graves' disease required over 5 years of antithyroid drugs and positive TSH receptor antibodies.

V shed 0 bases and J 6 bases; nucleotides not matched to a gene: 5. The CDR3 has 16 amino acids. Germline-derived CDR1 and CDR2 are LGHDT and YNNKEL (reference sequence). General study points: Persistent Graves' disease cases displayed lower TCR diversity than newly diagnosed ones.

Time point of the sample: persistent/refractory GD, antithyroid drugs over 5 years with positive TRAb. Generation of the TCR library employed RNA extracted from PBMCs. Each of the patients was recruited from an endocrinology department situated in Xi'an, China. This clonotype was observed a few times. Its antigen remains unknown. Arm-PCR of CDR3 regions with iRepertoire HTBI primers generated TCR beta libraries. TCRdb called the multiplex PCR reads again in MiXCR, with one record for every CDR3 protein. The table includes approximately 400,000 distinct CDR3 sequences, roughly 20% detected once. This TCR was recovered from a female donor with Graves disease. The genes are TRBV3-1 and TRBJ2-2; the match to TRBD2 covers 9 bases. The starting material was peripheral blood mononuclear cells (PBMCs), obtained when the disease was refractory, from a patient treated with antithyroid drugs. In nucleotides, the CDR3 is TGTGCCAGCAGCCAAGAAGCGGGAGGTATCGCCGGGGAGCTGTTTTTT. It encodes CASSQEAGGIAGELFF.